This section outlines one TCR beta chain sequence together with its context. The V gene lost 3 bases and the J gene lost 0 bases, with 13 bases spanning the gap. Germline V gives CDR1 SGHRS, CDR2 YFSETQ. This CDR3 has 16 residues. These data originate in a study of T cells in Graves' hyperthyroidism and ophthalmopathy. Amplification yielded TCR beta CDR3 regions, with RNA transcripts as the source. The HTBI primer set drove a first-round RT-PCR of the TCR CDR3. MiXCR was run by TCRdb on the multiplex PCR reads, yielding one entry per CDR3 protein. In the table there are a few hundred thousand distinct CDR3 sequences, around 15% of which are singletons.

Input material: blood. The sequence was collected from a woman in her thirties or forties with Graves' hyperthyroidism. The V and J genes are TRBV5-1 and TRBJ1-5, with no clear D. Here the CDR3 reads CASSSSRSYSNQPQHF. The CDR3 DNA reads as TGCGCCAGCAGCTCGAGCCGCTCATATAGCAATCAGCCCCAGCATTTT.